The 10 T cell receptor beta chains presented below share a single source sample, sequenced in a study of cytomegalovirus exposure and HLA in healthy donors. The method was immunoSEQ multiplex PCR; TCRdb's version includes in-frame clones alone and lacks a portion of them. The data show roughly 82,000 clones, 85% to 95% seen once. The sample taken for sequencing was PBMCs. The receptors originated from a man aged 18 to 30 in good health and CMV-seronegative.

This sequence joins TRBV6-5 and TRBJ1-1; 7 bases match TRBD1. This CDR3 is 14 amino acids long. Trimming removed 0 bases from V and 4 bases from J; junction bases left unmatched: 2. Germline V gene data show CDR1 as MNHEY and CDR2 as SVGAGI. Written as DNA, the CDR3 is TGTGCCAGCAGTTACTCAGGGGGCGGCACTGAAGCTTTCTTT. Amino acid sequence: CASSYSGGGTEAFF.

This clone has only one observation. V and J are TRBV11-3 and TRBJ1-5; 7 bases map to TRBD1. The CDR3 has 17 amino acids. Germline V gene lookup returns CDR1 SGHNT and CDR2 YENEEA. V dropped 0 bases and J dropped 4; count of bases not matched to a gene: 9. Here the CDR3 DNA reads TGTGCCAGCAGCTTAGATGCGACAGGGCAGGGGAATCAGCCCCAGCATTTT. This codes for CASSLDATGQGNQPQHF. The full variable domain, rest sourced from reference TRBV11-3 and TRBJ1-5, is EAGVVQSPRYKIIEKKQPVAFWCNPISGHNTLYWYLQNLGQGPELLIRYENEEAVDDSQLPKDRFSAERLKGVDSTLKIQPAELGDSAVYLCASSLDATGQGNQPQHFGDGTRLSIL.

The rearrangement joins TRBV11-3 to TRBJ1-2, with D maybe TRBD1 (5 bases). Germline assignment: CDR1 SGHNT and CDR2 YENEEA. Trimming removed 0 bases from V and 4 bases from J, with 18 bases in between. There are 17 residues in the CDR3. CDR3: CASSLDRGWQTTYGYTF. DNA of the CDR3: TGTGCCAGCAGCTTAGATCGGGGGTGGCAGACCACCTATGGCTACACCTTC.

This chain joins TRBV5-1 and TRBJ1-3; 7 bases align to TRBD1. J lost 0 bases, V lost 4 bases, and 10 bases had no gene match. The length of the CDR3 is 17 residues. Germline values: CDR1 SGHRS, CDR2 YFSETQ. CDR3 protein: CASSPEGQLYSGNTIYF. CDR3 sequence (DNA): TGCGCCAGCAGCCCGGAGGGACAGCTTTACTCTGGAAACACCATATATTTT.

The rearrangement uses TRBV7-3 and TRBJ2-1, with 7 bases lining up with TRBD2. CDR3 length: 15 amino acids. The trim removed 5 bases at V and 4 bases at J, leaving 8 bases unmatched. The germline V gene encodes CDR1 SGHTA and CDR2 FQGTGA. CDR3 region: CASSRWGEGYNEQFF. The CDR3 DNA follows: TGTGCCAGCAGCCGGTGGGGGGAGGGTTACAATGAGCAGTTCTTC.

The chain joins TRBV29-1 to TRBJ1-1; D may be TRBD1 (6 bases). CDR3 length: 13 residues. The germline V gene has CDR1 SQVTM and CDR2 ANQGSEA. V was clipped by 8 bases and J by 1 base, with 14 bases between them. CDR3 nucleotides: TGCAGCCCACGGACAGCCCCGAACACTGAAGCTTTCTTT. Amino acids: CSPRTAPNTEAFF.

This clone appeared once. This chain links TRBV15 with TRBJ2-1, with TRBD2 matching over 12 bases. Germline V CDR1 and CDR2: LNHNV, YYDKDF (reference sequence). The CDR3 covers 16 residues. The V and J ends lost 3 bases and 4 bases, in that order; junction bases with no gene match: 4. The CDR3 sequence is CATSSRTSGNYNEQFF. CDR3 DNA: TGTGCCACCAGCAGCAGGACTAGCGGGAATTACAATGAGCAGTTCTTC. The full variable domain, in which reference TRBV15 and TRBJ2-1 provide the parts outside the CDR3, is DAMVIQNPRYQVTQFGKPVTLSCSQTLNHNVMYWYQQKSSQAPKLLFHYYDKDFNNEADTPDNFQSRRPNTSFCFLDIRSPGLGDTAMYLCATSSRTSGNYNEQFFGPGTRLTVL.

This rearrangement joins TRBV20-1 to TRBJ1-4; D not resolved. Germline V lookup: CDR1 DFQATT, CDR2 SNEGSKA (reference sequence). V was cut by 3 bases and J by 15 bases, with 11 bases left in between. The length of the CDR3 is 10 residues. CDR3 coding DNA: TGCAGTGCTAGTGTCGGGAGAATGTTTTTT. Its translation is CSASVGRMFF.

The CDR3 DNA reads TGTGCCAGTAGTATAGTCGGGACATCCTACAATGAGCAGTTCTTC. Residues: CASSIVGTSYNEQFF. This chain joins TRBV19 and TRBJ2-1, with D maybe TRBD1 (6 bases). Trimming removed 1 base from V and 1 base from J, with 8 bases in between. The CDR3 length is 15 residues. Germline V gene sequence: CDR1 LNHDA, CDR2 SQIVND (reference sequence).

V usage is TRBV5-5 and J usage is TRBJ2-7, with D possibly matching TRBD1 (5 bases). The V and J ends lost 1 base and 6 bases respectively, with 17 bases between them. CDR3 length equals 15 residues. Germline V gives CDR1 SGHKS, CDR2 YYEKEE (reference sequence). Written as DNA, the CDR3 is TGTGCCAGCAGCTTGAGCGACTCAGGGTGGGCCGAGCAGTACTTC. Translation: CASSLSDSGWAEQYF.